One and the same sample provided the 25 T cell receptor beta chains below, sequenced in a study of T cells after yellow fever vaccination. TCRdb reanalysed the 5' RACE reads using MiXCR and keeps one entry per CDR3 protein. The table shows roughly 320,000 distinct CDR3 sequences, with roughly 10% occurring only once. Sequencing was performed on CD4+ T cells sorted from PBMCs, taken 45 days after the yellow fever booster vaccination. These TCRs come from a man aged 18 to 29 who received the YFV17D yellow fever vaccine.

The CDR3 nucleotides are TGTGCCAGCAGTTTACGGTGGGATGAGCAGTTCTTC. Protein: CASSLRWDEQFF. The chain uses TRBV28 and TRBJ2-1; no firm D call. The germline V gene encodes CDR1 MDHEN and CDR2 SYDVKM. Trimming left V 2 bases short and J 8 bases short, with 7 bases between. CDR3 length: 12 amino acids.

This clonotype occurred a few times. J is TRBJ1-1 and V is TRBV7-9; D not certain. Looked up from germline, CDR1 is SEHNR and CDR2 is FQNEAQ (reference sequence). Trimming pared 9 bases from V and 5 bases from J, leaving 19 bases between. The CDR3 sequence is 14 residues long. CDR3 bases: TGTGCCAGTGCCTTGATAGACCCAGAGACTGAAGCTTTCTTT. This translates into CASALIDPETEAFF.

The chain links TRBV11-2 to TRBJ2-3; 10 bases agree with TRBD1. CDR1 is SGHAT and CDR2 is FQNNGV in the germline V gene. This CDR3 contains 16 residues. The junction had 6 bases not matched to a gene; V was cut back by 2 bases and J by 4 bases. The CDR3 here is CASSLWGQGNPDTQYF. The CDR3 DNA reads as TGTGCCAGCAGCTTATGGGGACAGGGGAACCCAGATACGCAGTATTTT.

For the CDR3, the DNA is TGTGCCAGCAGCTTATTTGGGGCGGGGGTCACAGATACGCAGTATTTT. Translation: CASSLFGAGVTDTQYF. The chain recombines TRBV7-3 with TRBJ2-3; 7 bases agree with TRBD2. The CDR3 consists of 16 residues. The V gene end was trimmed by 2 bases and the J gene end by 2 bases; junction bases not matched to a gene: 7. The V gene's germline CDR1 is SGHTA and CDR2 FQGTGA. Variable domain in full (rest from reference TRBV7-3 and TRBJ2-3): GAGVSQTPSNKVTEKGKYVELRCDPISGHTALYWYRQSLGQGPEFLIYFQGTGAADDSGLPNDRFFAVRPEGSVSTLKIQRTERGDSAVYLCASSLFGAGVTDTQYFGPGTRLTVL.

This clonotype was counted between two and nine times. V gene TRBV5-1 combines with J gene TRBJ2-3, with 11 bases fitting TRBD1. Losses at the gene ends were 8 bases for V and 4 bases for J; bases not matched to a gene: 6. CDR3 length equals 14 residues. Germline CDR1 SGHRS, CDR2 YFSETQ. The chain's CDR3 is CASSGQGASDTQYF. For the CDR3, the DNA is TGCGCCAGTTCAGGACAGGGGGCCTCAGATACGCAGTATTTT.

This chain's CDR3 is CASSIRRGDIQYF. The DNA for the CDR3 is TGTGCCAGTAGTATAAGGAGGGGGGACATTCAGTACTTC. The chain employs TRBV19 and TRBJ2-4; D is perhaps TRBD1 or TRBD2 (6 bases each). The CDR3 has 13 residues. CDR1 is LNHDA, CDR2 SQIVND, per germline (reference sequence). Trimming removed 2 bases at V and 8 bases at J, with 10 bases between.

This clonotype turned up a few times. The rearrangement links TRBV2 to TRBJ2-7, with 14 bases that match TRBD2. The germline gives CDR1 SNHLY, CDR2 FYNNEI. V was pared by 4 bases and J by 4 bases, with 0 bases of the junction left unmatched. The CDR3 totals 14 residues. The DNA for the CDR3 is TGTGCCAGCAGTGGACTAGCGGGGGGGTACGAGCAGTACTTC. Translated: CASSGLAGGYEQYF.

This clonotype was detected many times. CDR3 coding DNA: TGTGCCAGCTCCGGGACAGTTCCTTACGAGCAGTACTTC. Its protein is CASSGTVPYEQYF. The chain recombines TRBV6-5 with TRBJ2-7; TRBD1 aligns across 7 bases. The CDR3 extends over 13 amino acids. Looked up from germline, CDR1 is MNHEY and CDR2 is SVGAGI. The V and J ends lost 8 bases and 4 bases, in that order; junction bases with no gene match: 8.

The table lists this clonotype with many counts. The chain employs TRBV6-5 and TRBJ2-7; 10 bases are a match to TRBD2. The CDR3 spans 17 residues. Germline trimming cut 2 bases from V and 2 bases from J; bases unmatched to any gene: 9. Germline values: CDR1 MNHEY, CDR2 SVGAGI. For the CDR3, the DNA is TGTGCCAGCAGTTACGCTAGCGGGGGAGGAACTACCTACGAGCAGTACTTC. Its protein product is CASSYASGGGTTYEQYF.

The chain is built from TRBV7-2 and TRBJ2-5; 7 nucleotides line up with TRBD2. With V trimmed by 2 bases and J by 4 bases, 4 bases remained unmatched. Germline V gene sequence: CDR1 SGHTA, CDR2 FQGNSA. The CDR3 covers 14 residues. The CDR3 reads CASSLWGGLETQYF. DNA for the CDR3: TGTGCCAGCAGCTTATGGGGGGGTCTAGAGACCCAGTACTTC.

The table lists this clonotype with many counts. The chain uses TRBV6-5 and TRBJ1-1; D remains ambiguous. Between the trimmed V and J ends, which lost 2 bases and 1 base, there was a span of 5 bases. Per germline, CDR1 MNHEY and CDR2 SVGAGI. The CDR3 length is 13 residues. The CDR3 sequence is CASSYLRNTEAFF. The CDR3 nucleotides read TGTGCCAGCAGTTACCTGCGGAACACTGAAGCTTTCTTT.

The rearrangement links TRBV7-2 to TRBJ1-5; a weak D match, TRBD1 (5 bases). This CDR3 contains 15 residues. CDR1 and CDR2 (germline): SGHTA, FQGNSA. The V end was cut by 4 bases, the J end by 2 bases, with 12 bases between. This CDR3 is CASSWGEAGNQPQHF. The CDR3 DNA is TGTGCCAGCAGCTGGGGGGAGGCGGGCAATCAGCCCCAGCATTTT.

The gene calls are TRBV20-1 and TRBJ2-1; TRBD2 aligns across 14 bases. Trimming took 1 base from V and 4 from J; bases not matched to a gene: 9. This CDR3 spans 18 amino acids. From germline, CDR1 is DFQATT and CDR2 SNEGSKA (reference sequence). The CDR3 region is CSARVRTGTSGGYNEQFF. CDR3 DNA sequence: TGCAGTGCTAGAGTCAGAACCGGGACTAGCGGGGGTTACAATGAGCAGTTCTTC.

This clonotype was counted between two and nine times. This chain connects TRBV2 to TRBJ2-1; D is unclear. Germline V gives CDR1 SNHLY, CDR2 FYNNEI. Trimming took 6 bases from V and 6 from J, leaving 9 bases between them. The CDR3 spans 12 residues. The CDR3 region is CASRSRSNEQFF. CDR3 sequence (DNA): TGTGCCAGCAGGAGCAGGTCCAATGAGCAGTTCTTC.

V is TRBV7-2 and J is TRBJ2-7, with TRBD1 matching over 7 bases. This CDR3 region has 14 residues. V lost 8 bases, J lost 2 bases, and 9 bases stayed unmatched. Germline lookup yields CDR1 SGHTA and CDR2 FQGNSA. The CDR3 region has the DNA TGTGCCAGCGCGCGACAAGGGGGCCCCTACGAGCAGTACTTC. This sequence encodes CASARQGGPYEQYF.

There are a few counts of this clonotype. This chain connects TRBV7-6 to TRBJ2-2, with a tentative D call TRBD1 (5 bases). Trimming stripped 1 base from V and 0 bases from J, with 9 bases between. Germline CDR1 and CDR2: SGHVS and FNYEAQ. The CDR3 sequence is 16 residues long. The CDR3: CASSLVLGPNTGELFF. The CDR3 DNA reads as TGTGCCAGCAGCTTAGTTCTGGGGCCGAACACCGGGGAGCTGTTTTTT.

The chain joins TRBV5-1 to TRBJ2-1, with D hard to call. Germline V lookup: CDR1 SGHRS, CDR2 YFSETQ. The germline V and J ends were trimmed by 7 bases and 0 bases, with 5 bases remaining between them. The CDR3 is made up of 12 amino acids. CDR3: CASHVSYNEQFF. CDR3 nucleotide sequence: TGCGCCAGCCACGTCTCCTACAATGAGCAGTTCTTC.

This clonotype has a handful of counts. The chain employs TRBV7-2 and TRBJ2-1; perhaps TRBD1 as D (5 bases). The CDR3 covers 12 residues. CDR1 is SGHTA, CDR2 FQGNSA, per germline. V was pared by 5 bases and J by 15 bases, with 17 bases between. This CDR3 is CASSAPGVRAFF. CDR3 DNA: TGTGCCAGCAGCGCGCCTGGGGTCAGGGCGTTCTTC.

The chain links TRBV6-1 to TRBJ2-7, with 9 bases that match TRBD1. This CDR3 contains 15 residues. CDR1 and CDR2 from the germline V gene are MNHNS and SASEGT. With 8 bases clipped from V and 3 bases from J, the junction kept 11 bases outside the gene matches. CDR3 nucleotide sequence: TGTGCCAGCGCTAGAGCCACAGGGGGCCACTACGAGCAGTACTTC. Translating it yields CASARATGGHYEQYF.

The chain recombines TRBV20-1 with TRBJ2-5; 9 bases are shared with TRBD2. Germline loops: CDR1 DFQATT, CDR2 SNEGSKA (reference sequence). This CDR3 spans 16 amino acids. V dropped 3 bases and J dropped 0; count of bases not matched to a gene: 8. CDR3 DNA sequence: TGCAGTGCTAGCCCAGCGGGGGGTTTCGACCAAGAGACCCAGTACTTC. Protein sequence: CSASPAGGFDQETQYF.

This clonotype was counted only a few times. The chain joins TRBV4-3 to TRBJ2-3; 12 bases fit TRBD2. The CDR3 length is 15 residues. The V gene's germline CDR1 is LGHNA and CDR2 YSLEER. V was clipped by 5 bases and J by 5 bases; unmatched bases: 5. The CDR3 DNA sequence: TGCGCCAGCAGCTCTAGCGGGGGGGCAGTAGATACGCAGTATTTT. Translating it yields CASSSSGGAVDTQYF.

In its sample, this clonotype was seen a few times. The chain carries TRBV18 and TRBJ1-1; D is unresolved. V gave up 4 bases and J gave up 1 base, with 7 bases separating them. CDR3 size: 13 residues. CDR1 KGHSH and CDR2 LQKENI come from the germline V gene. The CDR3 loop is CASSQQTNTEAFF. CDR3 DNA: TGTGCCAGCTCACAACAGACGAACACTGAAGCTTTCTTT. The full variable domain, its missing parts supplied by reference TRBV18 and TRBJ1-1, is NAGVMQNPRHLVRRRGQEARLRCSPMKGHSHVYWYRQLPEEGLKFMVYLQKENIIDESGMPKERFSAEFPKEGPSILRIQQVVRGDSAAYFCASSQQTNTEAFFGQGTRLTVV.

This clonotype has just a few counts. The CDR3 loop is CASSQGVGGDEQYF. In DNA, the CDR3 is TGCGCCAGCAGCCAGGGGGTGGGGGGCGACGAGCAGTACTTC. This rearrangement joins TRBV4-3 to TRBJ2-7; tentatively, D is TRBD1 or TRBD2 (6 bases each). Germline V gene lookup returns CDR1 LGHNA and CDR2 YSLEER. The CDR3 length is 14 residues. The ends were cut back, 3 bases at V and 5 bases at J, with 14 bases in the middle.

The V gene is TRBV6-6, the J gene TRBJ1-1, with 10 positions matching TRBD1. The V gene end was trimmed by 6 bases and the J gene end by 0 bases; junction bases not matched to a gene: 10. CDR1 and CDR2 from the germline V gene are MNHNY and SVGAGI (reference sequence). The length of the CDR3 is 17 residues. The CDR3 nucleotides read TGTGCCAGCAGAGATCTAGGACAGGGGGTGATGAACACTGAAGCTTTCTTT. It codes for CASRDLGQGVMNTEAFF.

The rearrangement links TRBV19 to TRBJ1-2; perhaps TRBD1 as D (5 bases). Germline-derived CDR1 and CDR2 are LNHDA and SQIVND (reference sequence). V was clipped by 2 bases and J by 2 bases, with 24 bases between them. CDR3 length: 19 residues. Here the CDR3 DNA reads TGTGCCAGTAGTATACGGGATCTTTGGCGGCAGGGTGGAAACTATGGCTACACCTTC. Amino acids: CASSIRDLWRQGGNYGYTF.